These 14 T cell receptor beta chains share one sample of origin, sequenced in a study of CD8 T cells in ankylosing spondylitis. TCRdb itself ran the 5' RACE reads through MiXCR, one entry per CDR3 protein. The data hold under 300,000 distinct CDR3 sequences, with 15% to 20% observed a single time. Sequencing was done on a sample of blood, either unsorted or a sorted T cell fraction (not recorded which). These TCRs come from a male donor with ankylosing spondylitis or in good health (not recorded which).

This clonotype was counted only a few times. J is TRBJ2-3 and V is TRBV6-4; 9 positions agree with TRBD2. This CDR3 is built from 15 residues. V gave up 5 bases and J gave up 1 base; unmatched junction bases: 4. From germline, CDR1 is MRHNA and CDR2 SNTAGT. CDR3: CASSTTSGGTDTQYF. For the CDR3, the DNA is TGTGCCAGCAGTACGACTAGCGGAGGCACAGATACGCAGTATTTT.

This clonotype was found a few times. This sequence joins TRBV5-1 and TRBJ2-5; D call uncertain. V lost 6 bases and J 3 bases, leaving 18 bases between the germline ends. Germline CDR1 reads SGHRS; CDR2 reads YFSETQ. This CDR3 comprises 15 residues. CDR3 sequence: CASTTLVWLEETQYF. The CDR3 DNA is TGCGCCAGCACAACCCTAGTTTGGCTTGAAGAGACCCAGTACTTC.

This clonotype was counted a few times. This could be a read error, since a much larger clone is one nucleotide away. The chain recombines TRBV11-2 with TRBJ2-5; unclear D gene. The CDR3 totals 11 residues. V lost 4 bases to trimming and J lost 4 bases, with 4 bases between them. Germline lookup yields CDR1 SGHAT and CDR2 FQNNGV. CDR3 in DNA: TGTGCCAGCAGCTCCCCAGAGACCCAGTACTTC. Its protein is CASSSPETQYF. The full variable domain, its missing parts supplied by reference TRBV11-2 and TRBJ2-5, is EAGVAQSPRYKIIEKRQSVAFWCNPISGHATLYWYQQILGQGPKLLIQFQNNGVVDDSQLPKDRFSAERLKGVDSTLKIQPAKLEDSAVYLCASSSPETQYFGPGTRLLVL.

The rearrangement joins TRBV29-1 to TRBJ1-1, with D hard to call. The V gene's germline CDR1 is SQVTM and CDR2 ANQGSEA. The V end was cut by 7 bases, the J end by 1 base, with 10 bases between. The CDR3 is made up of 12 amino acids. CDR3 nucleotide sequence: TGCAGCGCACCATCCCAGAACACTGAAGCTTTCTTT. Its translation: CSAPSQNTEAFF.

This clonotype was detected only a few times. V usage is TRBV6-2 or TRBV6-3 and J usage is TRBJ2-5; TRBD2 aligns across 7 bases. The germline gives CDR1 MNHEY, CDR2 SVGEGT. CDR3 size: 15 residues. After removal of 4 bases from V and 1 base from J, the junction contained 6 bases not matched to a gene. This CDR3 reads CASSSELAVQETQYF. CDR3 DNA: TGTGCCAGCAGTTCCGAGCTAGCGGTCCAAGAGACCCAGTACTTC.

This clonotype was counted between two and nine times. CDR3 protein: CASSLVVAANEQFF. The CDR3 DNA follows: TGTGCCAGCAGCTTAGTGGTAGCGGCCAATGAGCAGTTCTTC. V and J are TRBV11-2 and TRBJ2-1; D perhaps matches TRBD2 (6 bases). V lost 1 base and J 6 bases, leaving 10 bases between the germline ends. The CDR3 consists of 14 residues. Germline V lookup: CDR1 SGHAT, CDR2 FQNNGV.

The rearrangement uses TRBV6-1 and TRBJ2-7; D unresolved. The CDR3 totals 12 residues. Germline CDR1 MNHNS, CDR2 SASEGT. The ends were cut back, 3 bases at V and 4 bases at J, with 7 bases in the middle. CDR3 sequence reads: CASSDEQYEQYF. For the CDR3, the DNA is TGTGCCAGCAGTGATGAACAGTACGAGCAGTACTTC.

This clonotype was seen at least ten times. The J gene is TRBJ2-7, the V gene TRBV19; D possibly uses TRBD1 or TRBD2 (5 bases each). The CDR3 is 14 residues long. Germline V gene lookup returns CDR1 LNHDA and CDR2 SQIVND (reference sequence). Deletions cut 5 bases from V and 4 bases from J, with 15 bases between. The CDR3 DNA follows: TGTGCCAGTAGTCCCAGGGAGAATCCATACGAGCAGTACTTC. As protein: CASSPRENPYEQYF.

Here the CDR3 DNA reads TGTGCCAGCTCAGGTATGTCCCCGGAAAGAGGACTCTCTGGGGCCAACGTCCTGACTTTC. This codes for CASSGMSPERGLSGANVLTF. The chain carries TRBV18 and TRBJ2-6; TRBD2 is a possible D gene (5 bases). The CDR3 contains 20 residues. Germline CDR1 KGHSH, CDR2 LQKENI. V was trimmed by 5 bases and J by 0 bases, leaving 23 bases between them.

This clonotype was detected a few times. The chain employs TRBV20-1 and TRBJ1-4, with 7 bases lining up with TRBD1. The V gene's germline CDR1 is DFQATT and CDR2 SNEGSKA (reference sequence). After removal of 0 bases from V and 4 bases from J, the junction contained 5 bases not matched to a gene. This CDR3 has 15 residues. CDR3 bases: TGCAGTGCTAGAGATAGGGGGCAACTTAATGAAAAACTGTTTTTT. This translates into CSARDRGQLNEKLFF.

The genes are TRBV29-1 and TRBJ2-6; no definite D call. The germline gives CDR1 SQVTM, CDR2 ANQGSEA. The CDR3 runs 15 residues. The V end lost 1 base, the J end lost 0 bases, and 7 bases lay between the germline ends. The CDR3 loop is CSVEVRRSGANVLTF. In DNA, the CDR3 is TGCAGCGTTGAAGTCCGCCGCTCTGGGGCCAACGTCCTGACTTTC.

This clonotype was recorded a few times. The chain couples TRBV11-2 to TRBJ1-1, with 8 nucleotides matching TRBD1. The CDR3 totals 14 residues. Germline CDR1 SGHAT, CDR2 FQNNGV. V was pared by 1 base and J by 6 bases, with 4 bases of the junction left unmatched. This CDR3 is CASSLVWTGSEAFF. CDR3 sequence (DNA): TGTGCCAGCAGCTTAGTCTGGACAGGGTCTGAAGCTTTCTTT.

The chain couples TRBV5-6 to TRBJ2-1; unclear D gene. V was cut by 4 bases and J by 6 bases, with 17 bases left in between. CDR3 length: 15 amino acids. Per germline, CDR1 SGHDT and CDR2 YYEEEE. CDR3 sequence: CASSPDPPRTNEQFF. The CDR3 DNA sequence: TGTGCCAGCAGCCCGGACCCACCGAGAACCAATGAGCAGTTCTTC.

V and J are TRBV7-9 and TRBJ2-3, with 9 nucleotides matching TRBD1. This CDR3 region has 15 residues. In germline, CDR1 is SEHNR, CDR2 FQNEAQ (reference sequence). Trimming removed 7 bases from V and 4 bases from J; junction bases left unmatched: 9. CDR3 amino acids: CASNLGQGPADTQYF. Here the CDR3 DNA reads TGTGCCAGCAACTTGGGACAGGGCCCCGCAGATACGCAGTATTTT.